A selection of T cell receptor beta chains follows, all from one sample in a study of blood T cell repertoires in COVID-19. Produced via immunoSEQ multiplex PCR; TCRdb's table is partial and in-frame only. The sample has 150,000 to 200,000 clones, over 80% seen once. The sequenced material came from PBMCs or T cells enriched from blood (not recorded which). The receptors were gathered from a man between 65 and 79 years old who had been exposed to COVID-19. CDR3s include the opening cysteine and the closing phenylalanine or tryptophan. D genes are given only for firm matches. The size field is filled for only some rows; it gives once, few, many or a size class.

TRBD1,TRBV11-2,13,TRBJ2-5,NA,CASSLHRGETQYF,TGTGCCAGCAGCTTACACAGGGGAGAGACCCAGTACTTC
NA,TRBV30,12,TRBJ1-5,once,CAWSGGLQPQHF,TGTGCCTGGAGCGGGGGGTTGCAGCCCCAGCATTTT
NA,TRBV9,15,TRBJ1-2,NA,CASSPGKPTNYGYTF,TGTGCCAGCTCGCCCGGGAAACCAACCAACTATGGCTACACCTTC
TRBD1,TRBV24-1,16,TRBJ2-2,NA,CATSDPGTENTGELFF,TGTGCCACCAGTGACCCCGGGACAGAGAACACCGGGGAGCTGTTTTTT
TRBD2,TRBV5-4,16,TRBJ2-7,NA,CASSSLSGSVGYEQYF,TGTGCCAGCAGCTCCCTTAGCGGGAGTGTGGGCTACGAGCAGTACTTC
TRBD2,TRBV10-2,16,TRBJ2-1,NA,CASSDEGRGGRNEQFF,TGCGCCAGCAGTGATGAGGGGCGGGGGGGCCGGAATGAGCAGTTCTTC
NA,TRBV9,16,TRBJ2-3,NA,CASSVIPAASTDTQYF,TGTGCCAGCAGCGTGATTCCAGCGGCTAGCACAGATACGCAGTATTTT
NA,TRBV6-6,12,TRBJ1-2,NA,CASSKNRDGYTF,TGTGCCAGCAGTAAGAACAGGGATGGCTACACCTTC
NA,TRBV28,12,TRBJ1-6,NA,CASSLSSSPLHF,TGTGCCAGCAGTTTGTCGTCCTCACCCCTCCACTTT
TRBD2,TRBV19,15,TRBJ2-1,NA,CASSPPSGRANEQFF,TGTGCCAGTAGTCCCCCTAGCGGGAGGGCGAATGAGCAGTTCTTC
TRBD2,TRBV9,17,TRBJ2-1,medium-sized,CASSPEGLAEAYNEQFF,TGTGCCAGCAGCCCGGAGGGACTAGCGGAAGCCTACAATGAGCAGTTCTTC
TRBD1,TRBV18,15,TRBJ2-2,few,CATNPGQGATGELFF,TGTGCCACCAACCCGGGACAGGGGGCGACCGGGGAGCTGTTTTTT
TRBD2,TRBV11-2,16,TRBJ2-1,NA,CASRTVAAGIYNEQFF,TGTGCCAGCAGAACAGTAGCAGCGGGGATCTACAATGAGCAGTTCTTC
TRBD1,TRBV19,15,TRBJ1-2,once,CASSRQGAANYGYTF,TGTGCCAGTAGTAGGCAGGGGGCGGCAAACTATGGCTACACCTTC
TRBD2,TRBV27,17,TRBJ2-7,NA,CASSLRTSGRNSYEQYF,TGTGCCAGCAGTTTACGGACTAGCGGGAGGAACTCCTACGAGCAGTACTTC
TRBD2,TRBV7-9,17,TRBJ2-1,NA,CASSSRGVAGLYNEQFF,TGTGCCAGCAGTTCTCGGGGGGTAGCGGGGTTATACAATGAGCAGTTCTTC
NA,TRBV20-1,15,TRBJ1-2,NA,CSASSGGTNSYGYTF,TGCAGTGCTAGTAGTGGGGGCACCAATTCCTATGGCTACACCTTC
TRBD1,TRBV11-1,15,TRBJ2-7,few,CASSLPGQGLYEQYF,TGTGCCAGCAGCTTACCTGGACAGGGTTTATACGAGCAGTACTTC
NA,TRBV9,14,TRBJ1-6,NA,CASSGGTGDSPLHF,TGTGCCAGCAGCGGAGGGACTGGAGATTCACCCCTCCACTTT
NA,TRBV10-3,14,TRBJ1-5,NA,CAIRDTASNQPQHF,TGTGCCATCAGGGACACCGCGAGCAATCAGCCCCAGCATTTT
TRBD2,TRBV25-1,14,TRBJ2-5,NA,CASSDASGVETQYF,TGTGCCAGCAGTGATGCTAGCGGGGTGGAGACCCAGTACTTC
NA,TRBV12-3/TRBV12-4,11,TRBJ2-7,few,CASRSGYEQYF,TGTGCCAGCAGAAGCGGATACGAGCAGTACTTC
NA,TRBV5-4,15,TRBJ1-6,few,CASSADRTYNSPLHF,TGTGCCAGCAGCGCGGACAGAACATATAATTCACCCCTCCACTTT
TRBD2,TRBV4-3,16,TRBJ2-3,NA,CASSQGASGGGDTQYF,TGCGCCAGCAGCCAAGGGGCCAGCGGGGGAGGGGATACGCAGTATTTT
TRBD2,TRBV7-9,17,TRBJ2-3,NA,CASSLPRTSGMTDTQYF,TGTGCCAGCAGCTTACCTCGGACTAGCGGAATGACAGATACGCAGTATTTT
TRBD2,TRBV30,14,TRBJ2-5,NA,CAWRRTGGQETQYF,TGTGCCTGGAGGAGGACGGGGGGGCAAGAGACCCAGTACTTC
NA,TRBV12-3/TRBV12-4,12,TRBJ1-4,few,CASRRGGEKLFF,TGTGCCAGCAGGAGGGGAGGGGAAAAACTGTTTTTT
NA,TRBV29-1,13,TRBJ2-3,NA,CSVRNSLADTQYF,TGCAGCGTTCGCAACTCCCTAGCAGATACGCAGTATTTT